The present entry profiles one TCR beta chain with its context. The entry originates in a study of blood T cell repertoires in COVID-19. At the level of the study: Acute-phase and convalescent COVID-19 samples originated in the United States, Italy and Spain. From T cells, B-cell-depleted T cells, or PBMCs came the material, which was cDNA or gDNA.

The CDR3 consists of 14 residues. Trimming removed 8 bases at V and 6 bases at J, with 19 bases between. CDR1 is ENHRY and CDR2 is SYGVKD in the germline V gene. In the authors' methods: Scientists estimated how many nucleated cells there were by amplifying reference gene primers. Assay used: immunoSEQ multiplex PCR; TCRdb lists only in-frame clones, some missing. Clonal size and the V and J genes are those of that table, whereas D and trimming came from the DNA. This sample has roughly 70,000 clones, with approximately 75% found just once. The specimen sequenced was peripheral blood. This sequence was found in a woman in her fifties or sixties with acute or convalescent COVID-19. The chain links TRBV10-3 to TRBJ1-1; D perhaps matches TRBD1 (6 bases). The CDR3 protein is CAIAEQGNWAEAFF. CDR3 bases: TGTGCCATCGCAGAGCAGGGGAACTGGGCTGAAGCTTTCTTT.